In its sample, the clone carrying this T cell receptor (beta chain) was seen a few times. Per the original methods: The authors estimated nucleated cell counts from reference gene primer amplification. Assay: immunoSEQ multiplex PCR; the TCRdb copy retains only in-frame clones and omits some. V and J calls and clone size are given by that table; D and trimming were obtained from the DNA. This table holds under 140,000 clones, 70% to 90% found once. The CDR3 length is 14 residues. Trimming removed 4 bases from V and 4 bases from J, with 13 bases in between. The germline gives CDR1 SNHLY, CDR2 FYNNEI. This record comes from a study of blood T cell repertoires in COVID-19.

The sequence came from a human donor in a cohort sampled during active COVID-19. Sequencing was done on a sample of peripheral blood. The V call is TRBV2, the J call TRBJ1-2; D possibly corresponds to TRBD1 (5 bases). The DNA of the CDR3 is TGTGCCAGCAGTGTTGACAGCCAGTCCTATGGCTACACCTTC. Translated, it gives CASSVDSQSYGYTF.